The T cell receptor beta chain under discussion was sequenced for a study of shared T cell receptors in the human thymus. The repertoire was sequenced with immunoSEQ multiplex PCR; TCRdb's copy has only in-frame clones and lacks some. In the table there are 650,000 to 950,000 clones, approximately 85% of which are singletons. CDR3 length: 17 amino acids. The germline V and J ends were trimmed by 0 bases and 1 base, with 10 bases remaining between them. CDR1 LNHNV and CDR2 YYDKDF come from the germline V gene (reference sequence). These data were also filed under a second study, of human thymus T cells. As that study records: Thymic and blood repertoires appeared to carry a bias in their V and J gene usage. Thymic TCR repertoires of unrelated people reportedly overlapped highly.

The source of this sequence is a girl under three years old with a congenital heart defect. Sequencing was performed on thymocytes. V is TRBV15 and J is TRBJ1-6, with D possibly TRBD1 on 5 matching bases. DNA of the CDR3: TGTGCCACCAGCAGAGATCCGCAGGGATCCTATAATTCACCCCTCCACTTT. It specifies CATSRDPQGSYNSPLHF.